This TCR beta chain was sequenced during a study of T cell responses to AZD1222 COVID-19 vaccine. Study results and limitations: Unmutated variant regions are reportedly targeted by nearly half of spike-specific TCRs.

Comments on this clone: Its antigen is currently unknown.

CDR3 length equals 11 residues. The V end was cut by 5 bases, the J end by 11 bases, with 10 bases between. Germline V CDR1 and CDR2: MNHEY, SVGEGT. Produced via immunoSEQ multiplex PCR; TCRdb's table is partial and in-frame only. The sample has more than 100,000 clones; more than 90% are singletons. The V and J genes are TRBV6-2 or TRBV6-3 and TRBJ2-1; possible D gene TRBD2, 6 bases. This TCR derives from an adult who received the AZD1222 COVID-19 vaccine. Source: peripheral blood, taken 28 days after the second AZD1222 dose. CDR3 bases: TGTGCCAGCAGTCTAGCGCTAAAGCAGTTCTTC. Translation: CASSLALKQFF.